The clone carrying this T cell receptor (beta chain) has more than one count but fewer than ten. V dropped 4 bases and J dropped 4 bases, with 13 bases sitting between them. CDR3 length equals 13 residues. Per the germline V gene, CDR1 is DFQATT and CDR2 is SNEGSKA (reference sequence). These data belong to a study of blood T cells in healthy people across ages. Russia was home to the donors, healthy Caucasian individuals aged roughly 6 to 100. Primers used in a second PCR of roughly 7 to 11 cycles were a sample-barcoded 5' primer and a J-beta primer mix. TCRdb passed the 5' RACE reads through MiXCR, listing each CDR3 protein once. The sample records more than 900,000 distinct CDR3 sequences, about 27% being singletons. The same data also contributed to another study, on T cells of mothers and their children. This second report adds: Thymic selection shapes TCR recombination output in related pairs, and it does so similarly in unrelated pairs.

The TCR was taken from a woman in her 40s in good health. V usage is TRBV20-1 and J usage is TRBJ1-2; a weak D match, TRBD1 (5 bases). Sequenced: blood. Here the CDR3 DNA reads TGCAGTGCTACCCAGGGCCGGGGCTATGGCTACACCTTC. Translating it yields CSATQGRGYGYTF.